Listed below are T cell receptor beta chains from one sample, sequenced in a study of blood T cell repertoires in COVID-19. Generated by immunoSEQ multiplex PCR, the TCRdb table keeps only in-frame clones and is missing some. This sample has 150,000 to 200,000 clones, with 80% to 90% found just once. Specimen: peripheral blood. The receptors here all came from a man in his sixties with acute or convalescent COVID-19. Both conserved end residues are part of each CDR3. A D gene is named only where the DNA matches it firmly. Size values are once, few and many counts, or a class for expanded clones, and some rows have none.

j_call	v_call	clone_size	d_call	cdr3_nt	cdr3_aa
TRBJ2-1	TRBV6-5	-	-	TGTGCCAGCAGTAGAAGGGAGACGGCAGCCTGGTTCTTC	CASSRRETAAWFF
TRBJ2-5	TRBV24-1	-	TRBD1	TGTGCCACCAGTGATCCGACAGGGGCGGGAGAGACCCAGTACTTC	CATSDPTGAGETQYF
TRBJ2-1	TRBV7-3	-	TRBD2	TGTGCCAGCAGCTTACAGGGCGGGAGTCCGGTTGAGCAGTTCTTC	CASSLQGGSPVEQFF
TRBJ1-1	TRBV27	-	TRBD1	TGTGCCAGCAGCCCATGGACAGGGGGCACTGAAGCTTTCTTT	CASSPWTGGTEAFF
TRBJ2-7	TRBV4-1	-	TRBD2	TGCGCCAGCAGCCAATGGCCTAGCGGGAGGGGATCCTACGAGCAGTACTTC	CASSQWPSGRGSYEQYF
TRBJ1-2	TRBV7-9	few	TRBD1	TGTGCCAGCAGGTATACCGGGACAGGTGGCTACACCTTC	CASRYTGTGGYTF
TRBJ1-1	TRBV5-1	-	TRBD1	TGCGCCAGCAGCCGAACCTCGGGACAGGGGAGGGAAGCTTTCTTT	CASSRTSGQGREAFF
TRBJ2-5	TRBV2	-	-	TGTGCCAGCGGCCCCCGGGAGCGCGAGACCCAGTACTTC	CASGPRERETQYF
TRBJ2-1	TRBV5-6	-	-	TGTGCCAGCAGCCCGGAGGCCCCTGATGAGCAGTTCTTC	CASSPEAPDEQFF
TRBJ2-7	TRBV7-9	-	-	TGTGCCAGCAGCCCGCAGGAACTAGGACGAAAGACCTACGAGCAGTACTTC	CASSPQELGRKTYEQYF
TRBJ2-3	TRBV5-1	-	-	TGCGCCAGCAGCTGGAGTTTGACTAGCACAGATACGCAGTATTTT	CASSWSLTSTDTQYF
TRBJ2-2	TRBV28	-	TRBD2	TGTGCCAGCAGTTTGGGGAGCGGGAGCGGGACCGGGGAGCTGTTTTTT	CASSLGSGSGTGELFF
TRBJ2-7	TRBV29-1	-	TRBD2	TGCAGCGTTAGGACTAGTGGCCTTTTCAAGCAGTACTTC	CSVRTSGLFKQYF
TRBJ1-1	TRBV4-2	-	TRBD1	TGTGCCAGCAGCCAAGAAGGGGGCAACACTGAAGCTTTCTTT	CASSQEGGNTEAFF
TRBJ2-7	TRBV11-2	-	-	TGTGCCAGCAGCCACGACGCGGCCTACGAGCAGTACTTC	CASSHDAAYEQYF
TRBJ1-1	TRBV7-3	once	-	TGTGCCAGCAGCTTAACTCCCAGCGGGGCTGAAGCTTTCTTT	CASSLTPSGAEAFF
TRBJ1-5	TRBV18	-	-	TGTGCCAGCTCACCACCGATGGGACAACTGGCCAATCAGCCCCAGCATTTT	CASSPPMGQLANQPQHF
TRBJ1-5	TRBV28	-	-	TGTGCCAGCAGTTCCCGACAGGCGAGCTTTGGGCCCCAGCATTTT	CASSSRQASFGPQHF
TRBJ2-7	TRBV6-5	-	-	TGTGCCAGCAGTTTCGCGGCGTCCTACGAGCAGTACTTC	CASSFAASYEQYF
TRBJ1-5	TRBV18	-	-	TGTGCCAGCTCACCCAGGCAGGGCCTTGGATGGAATCAGCCCCAGCATTTT	CASSPRQGLGWNQPQHF
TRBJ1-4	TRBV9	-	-	TGTGCCAGCAGCGATTCTTCAACTAATGAAAAACTGTTTTTT	CASSDSSTNEKLFF
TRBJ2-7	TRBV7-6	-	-	TGTGCCAGCACCAAGGGGGACAACACCGGGGAGCAGTACTTC	CASTKGDNTGEQYF
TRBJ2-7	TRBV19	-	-	TGTGCCAGTAGTACAGGACACCCCTACGAGCAGTACTTC	CASSTGHPYEQYF
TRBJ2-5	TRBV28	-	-	TGTGCCAGCAGTCCCCAGGGCCGGAAAGAGACCCAGTACTTC	CASSPQGRKETQYF